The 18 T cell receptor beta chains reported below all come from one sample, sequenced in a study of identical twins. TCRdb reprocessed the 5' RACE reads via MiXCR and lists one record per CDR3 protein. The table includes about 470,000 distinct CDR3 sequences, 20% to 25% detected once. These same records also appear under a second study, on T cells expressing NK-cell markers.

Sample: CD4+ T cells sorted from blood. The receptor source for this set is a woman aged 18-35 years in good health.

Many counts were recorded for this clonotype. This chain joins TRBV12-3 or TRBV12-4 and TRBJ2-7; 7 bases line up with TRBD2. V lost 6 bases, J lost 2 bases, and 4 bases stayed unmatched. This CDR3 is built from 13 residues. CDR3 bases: TGTGCCAGCAGACTTCGGGGGGCCTACGAGCAGTACTTC. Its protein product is CASRLRGAYEQYF.

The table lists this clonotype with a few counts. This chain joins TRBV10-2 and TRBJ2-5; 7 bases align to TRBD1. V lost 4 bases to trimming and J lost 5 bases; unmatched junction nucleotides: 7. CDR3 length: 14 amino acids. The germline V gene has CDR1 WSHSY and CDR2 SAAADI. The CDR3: CASSGMDRLETQYF. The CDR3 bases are TGCGCCAGCAGTGGGATGGACAGGCTGGAGACCCAGTACTTC.

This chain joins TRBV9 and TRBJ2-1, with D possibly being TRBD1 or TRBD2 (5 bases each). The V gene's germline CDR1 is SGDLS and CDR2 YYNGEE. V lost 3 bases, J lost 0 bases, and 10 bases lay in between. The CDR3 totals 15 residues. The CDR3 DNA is TGTGCCAGCAGCGCGGGGACCTACTCCTACAATGAGCAGTTCTTC. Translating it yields CASSAGTYSYNEQFF.

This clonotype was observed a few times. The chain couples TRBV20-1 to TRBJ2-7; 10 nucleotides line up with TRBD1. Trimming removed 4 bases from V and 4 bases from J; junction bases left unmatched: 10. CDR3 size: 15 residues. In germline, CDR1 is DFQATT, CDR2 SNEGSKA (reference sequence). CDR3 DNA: TGCAGTGCTATTCAGTCGGGACAGGGGTCATACGAGCAGTACTTC. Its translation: CSAIQSGQGSYEQYF.

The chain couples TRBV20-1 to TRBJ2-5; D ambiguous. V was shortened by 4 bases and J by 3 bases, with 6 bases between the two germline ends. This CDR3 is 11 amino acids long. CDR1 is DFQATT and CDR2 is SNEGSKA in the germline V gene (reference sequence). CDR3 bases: TGCAGTGCTATAAGAAAAGAGACCCAGTACTTC. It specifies CSAIRKETQYF.

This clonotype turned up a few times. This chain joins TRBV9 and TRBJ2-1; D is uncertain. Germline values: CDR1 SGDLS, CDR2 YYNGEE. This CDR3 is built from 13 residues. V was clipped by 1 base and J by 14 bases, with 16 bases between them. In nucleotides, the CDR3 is TGTGCCAGCAGCGTAACTTTAGGCCGAAGGGAGTTCTTC. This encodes CASSVTLGRREFF.

The CDR3 region has the DNA TGTGCCATCAGTGATAGGGAAGGGCCCCGCATTCAGTACTTC. It translates to CAISDREGPRIQYF. The rearrangement links TRBV10-3 to TRBJ2-4, with D unresolved. Germline lookup yields CDR1 ENHRY and CDR2 SYGVKD. This CDR3 has 14 amino acids. Trimming shortened V by 3 bases and J by 9 bases, and 15 bases separated the two germline ends.

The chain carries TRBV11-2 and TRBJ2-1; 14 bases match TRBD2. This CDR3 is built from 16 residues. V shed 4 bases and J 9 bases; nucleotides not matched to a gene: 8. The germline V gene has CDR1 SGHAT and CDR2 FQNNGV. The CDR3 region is CASSSTGTSGRGEQFF. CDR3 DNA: TGTGCCAGCAGCTCCACCGGGACTAGCGGGAGAGGTGAGCAGTTCTTC.

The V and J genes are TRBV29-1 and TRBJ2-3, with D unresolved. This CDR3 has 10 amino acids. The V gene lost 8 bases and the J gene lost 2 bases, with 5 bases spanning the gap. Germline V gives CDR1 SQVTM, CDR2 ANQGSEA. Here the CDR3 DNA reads TGCAGCACGAACACAGATACGCAGTATTTT. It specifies CSTNTDTQYF.

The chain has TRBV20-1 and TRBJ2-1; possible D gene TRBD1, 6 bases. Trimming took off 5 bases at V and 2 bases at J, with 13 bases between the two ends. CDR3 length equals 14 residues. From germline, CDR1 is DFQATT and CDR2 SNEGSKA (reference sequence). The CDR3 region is CSALPGTTYNEQFF. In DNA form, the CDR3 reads TGCAGTGCTTTACCCGGGACAACCTACAATGAGCAGTTCTTC.

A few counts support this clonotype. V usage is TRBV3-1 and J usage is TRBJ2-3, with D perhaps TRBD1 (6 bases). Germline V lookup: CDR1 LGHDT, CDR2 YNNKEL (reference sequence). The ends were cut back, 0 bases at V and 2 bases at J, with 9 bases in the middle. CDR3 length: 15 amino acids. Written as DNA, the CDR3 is TGTGCCAGCAGCCAAGATGGGGGCCACACAGATACGCAGTATTTT. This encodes CASSQDGGHTDTQYF.

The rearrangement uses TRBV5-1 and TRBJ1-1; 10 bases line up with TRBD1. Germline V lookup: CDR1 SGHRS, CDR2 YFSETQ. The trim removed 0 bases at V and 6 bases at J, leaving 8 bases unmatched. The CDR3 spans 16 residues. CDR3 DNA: TGCGCCAGCAGCTTGGGCAATTCAGGACAGGGGGCTGAAGCTTTCTTT. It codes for CASSLGNSGQGAEAFF.

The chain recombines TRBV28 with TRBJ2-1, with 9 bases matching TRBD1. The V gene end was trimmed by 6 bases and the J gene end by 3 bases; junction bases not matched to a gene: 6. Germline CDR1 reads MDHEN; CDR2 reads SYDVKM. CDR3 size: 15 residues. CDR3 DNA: TGTGCCAGCAGAACAGGGGGCGCCGGCTACAATGAGCAGTTCTTC. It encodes CASRTGGAGYNEQFF.

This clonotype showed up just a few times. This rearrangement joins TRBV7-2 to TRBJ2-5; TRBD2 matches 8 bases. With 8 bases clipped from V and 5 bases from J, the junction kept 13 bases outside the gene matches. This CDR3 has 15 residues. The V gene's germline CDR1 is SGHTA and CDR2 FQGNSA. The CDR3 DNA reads TGTGCCAGCCAAGCTTTCGGATCGGGAGGGGAGACCCAGTACTTC. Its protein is CASQAFGSGGETQYF.

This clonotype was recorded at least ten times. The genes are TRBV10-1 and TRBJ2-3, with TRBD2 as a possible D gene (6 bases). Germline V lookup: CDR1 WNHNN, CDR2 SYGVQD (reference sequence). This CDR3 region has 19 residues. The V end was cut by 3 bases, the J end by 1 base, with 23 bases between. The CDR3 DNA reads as TGCGCCAGCAGTGAATCAGGCGTTTTAGGGACTCGTCGCACAGATACGCAGTATTTT. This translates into CASSESGVLGTRRTDTQYF.

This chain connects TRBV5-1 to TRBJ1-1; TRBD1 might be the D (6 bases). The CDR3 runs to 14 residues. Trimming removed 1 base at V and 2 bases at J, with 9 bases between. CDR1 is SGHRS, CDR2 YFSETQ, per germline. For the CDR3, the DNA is TGCGCCAGCAGCTTGCGGGGGCCCAACACTGAAGCTTTCTTT. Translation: CASSLRGPNTEAFF.

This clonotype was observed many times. The CDR3 protein is CASSLRQGAPDTQYF. The DNA for the CDR3 is TGCGCCAGCAGCTTGAGGCAGGGAGCCCCAGATACGCAGTATTTT. The chain links TRBV5-1 to TRBJ2-3; D may match TRBD1 or TRBD2 (5 bases each). Per the germline V gene, CDR1 is SGHRS and CDR2 is YFSETQ. The ends were cut back, 1 base at V and 4 bases at J, with 13 bases in the middle. The CDR3 is 15 residues long.

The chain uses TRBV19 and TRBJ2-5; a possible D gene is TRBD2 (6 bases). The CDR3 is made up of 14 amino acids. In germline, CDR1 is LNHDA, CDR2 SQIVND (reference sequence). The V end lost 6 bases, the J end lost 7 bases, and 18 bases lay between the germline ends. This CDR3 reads CASRGGPSEGTQYF. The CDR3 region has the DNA TGTGCCAGTAGGGGGGGACCTTCCGAGGGGACCCAGTACTTC.